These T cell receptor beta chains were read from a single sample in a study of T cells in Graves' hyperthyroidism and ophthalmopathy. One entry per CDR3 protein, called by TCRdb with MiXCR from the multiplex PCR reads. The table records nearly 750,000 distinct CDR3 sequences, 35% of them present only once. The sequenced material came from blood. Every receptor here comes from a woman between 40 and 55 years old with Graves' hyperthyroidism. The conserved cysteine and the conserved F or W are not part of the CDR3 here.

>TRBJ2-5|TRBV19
ASSKELLATQY
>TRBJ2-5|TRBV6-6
ASSLAGGREAQY
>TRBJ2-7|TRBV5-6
ASSLEWYEQY
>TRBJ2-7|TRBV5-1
ASSLSGTYEQY
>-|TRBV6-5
ASSSHSDVDEQF
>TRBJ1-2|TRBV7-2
ASSQRGRGQATDGYT
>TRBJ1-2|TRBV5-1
ASSGITENHYGYT
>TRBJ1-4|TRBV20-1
SARAPTNEKLF
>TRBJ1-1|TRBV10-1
ASSPELNTEAF
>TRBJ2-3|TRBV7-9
ASSLGVDRRTDTQY
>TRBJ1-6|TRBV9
ASSVKQLNSPLH
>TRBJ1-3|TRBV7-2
ASSLGQSSGNTIY
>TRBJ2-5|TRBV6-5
ASSYSRVETQY
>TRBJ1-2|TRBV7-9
ASTTGEVYT
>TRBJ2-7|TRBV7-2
ASSQGGRGAAYEQY
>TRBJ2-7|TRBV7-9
ASSLVEPMQY
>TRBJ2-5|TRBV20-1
SARIGDRYQETQY
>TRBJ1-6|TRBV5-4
ASSLKTSPGSPLH
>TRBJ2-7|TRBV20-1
SAKGGFTYEQY
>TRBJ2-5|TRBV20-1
SARGSVAGKETQY
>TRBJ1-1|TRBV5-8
ASSYDEGGYTEAF
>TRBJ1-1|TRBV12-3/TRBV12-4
ASSLTGAGGEAF
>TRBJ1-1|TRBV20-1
SAPPGLGHTEAF
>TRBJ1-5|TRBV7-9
ASSQGQATDTQH
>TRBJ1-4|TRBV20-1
SAIGQQLETYEKLF
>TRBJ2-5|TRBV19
ASSQAVSPQETQY
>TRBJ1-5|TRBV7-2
ASSFDSRGPQPQH
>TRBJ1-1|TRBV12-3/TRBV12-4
ASSDRAKAEAF
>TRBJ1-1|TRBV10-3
AISERWGQGNTEAF
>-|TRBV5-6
ASRKGDEQF
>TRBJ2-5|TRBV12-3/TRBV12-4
ASSFLTRVSETQY
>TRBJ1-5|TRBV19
ASSQDTLGDQPQH
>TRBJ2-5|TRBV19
ASTSGTSREETQY
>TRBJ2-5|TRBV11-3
ASSSSGEETQY
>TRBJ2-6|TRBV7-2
ASSLQAVISSGANVLT
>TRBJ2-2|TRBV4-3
ASSQGALAGVAGELF
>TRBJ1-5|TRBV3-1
ASSQGQGYRPQH
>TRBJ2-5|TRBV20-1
SAPPGLAGKETQY